A single sample gave rise to the 18 T cell receptor beta chains below, sequenced in a study of OX40 agonist ivuxolimab in advanced cancers. The library came from the immunoSEQ multiplex PCR assay. Held by TCRdb, this immuneACCESS table contains in-frame sequences only and omits some clones. Under half of the omission traces to an unresolved V gene where checked; the cause of the rest is unknown. In all, the sample holds under 70,000 clones, and about nine tenths of those were seen once. The ten largest make up about 1.2% of the sample. Sample: CD4+ or CD8+ T cells sorted from blood, taken in a trial of the OX40 agonist ivuxolimab. These receptors all come from an adult with an advanced solid tumor such as melanoma, head and neck, liver or kidney cancer.

CDR3 coding DNA: TGTGCCAGCAGCCCAACCGTACTAGCGGGAGCTTCCTACAATGAGCAGTTCTTC. Amino acids: CASSPTVLAGASYNEQFF. The chain links TRBV27 to TRBJ2-1; 11 nucleotides match TRBD2. Looked up from germline, CDR1 is MNHEY and CDR2 is SMNVEV (reference sequence). The CDR3 loop spans 18 amino acids. V lost 6 bases, J lost 1 base, and 11 bases stayed unmatched.

This clone is a singleton in its sample. The CDR3 is CASSRGGGSYEQYF. The CDR3 DNA sequence: TGTGCCAGCAGCCGGGGGGGCGGCTCCTACGAGCAGTACTTC. The chain combines TRBV9 with TRBJ2-7, with 8 nucleotides matching TRBD2. Germline values: CDR1 SGDLS, CDR2 YYNGEE. J lost 0 bases, V lost 4 bases, and 3 bases had no gene match. The CDR3 is made up of 14 amino acids.

The chain has TRBV2 and TRBJ2-7; D is uncertain. The germline V gene has CDR1 SNHLY and CDR2 FYNNEI. This CDR3 is 13 amino acids long. The V end lost 4 bases, the J end lost 3 bases, and 10 bases lay between the germline ends. CDR3 sequence (DNA): TGTGCCAGCAGTGGGAACCCCAACTACGAGCAGTACTTC. Translation gives CASSGNPNYEQYF.

The gene calls are TRBV18 and TRBJ2-7, with a tentative D call TRBD1 (6 bases). V lost 5 bases and J lost 0, with 14 bases in between. This CDR3 comprises 15 residues. Germline loops: CDR1 KGHSH, CDR2 LQKENI. DNA for the CDR3: TGTGCCAGCTCATACGGGACATTCAGCTCCTACGAGCAGTACTTC. It encodes CASSYGTFSSYEQYF.

The chain uses TRBV5-4 and TRBJ2-1; D is uncertain. Germline CDR1 reads SGHNT; CDR2 reads YYREEE (reference sequence). Between the trimmed V and J ends, which lost 0 bases and 7 bases, there was a span of 11 bases. CDR3 length: 14 amino acids. CDR3 in DNA: TGTGCCAGCAGCTTGGCCGGGCGGCCGAATGAGCAGTTCTTC. Amino acid sequence: CASSLAGRPNEQFF.

J is TRBJ1-2 and V is TRBV29-1, with D maybe TRBD1 (6 bases). This CDR3 has 13 residues. Germline CDR1 and CDR2: SQVTM and ANQGSEA. Trimming removed 2 bases from V and 3 bases from J, with 10 bases in between. CDR3 nucleotides: TGCAGCGTTGAATGGGGGCAGCACTATGGCTACACCTTC. This gives the protein CSVEWGQHYGYTF.

This clone was observed a few times. The chain couples TRBV18 to TRBJ1-3; D gene unclear. Germline loops: CDR1 KGHSH, CDR2 LQKENI. This CDR3 has 14 amino acids. V lost 3 bases, J lost 0 bases, and 6 bases lay in between. The CDR3 is CASSPQNSGNTIYF. DNA of the CDR3: TGTGCCAGCTCACCGCAGAACTCTGGAAACACCATATATTTT.

This clone was observed once. V and J are TRBV5-1 and TRBJ1-1; D not resolved. The CDR3 length is 13 residues. Trimming removed 0 bases at V and 1 base at J, with 4 bases between. The germline CDR1 and CDR2 sequences are SGHRS and YFSETQ. The CDR3 is CASSLGENTEAFF. CDR3 nucleotides: TGCGCCAGCAGCTTGGGGGAGAACACTGAAGCTTTCTTT. The whole variable domain, remainder taken from reference TRBV5-1 and TRBJ1-1, is KAGVTQTPRYLIKTRGQQVTLSCSPISGHRSVSWYQQTPGQGLQFLFEYFSETQRNKGNFPGRFSGRQFSNSRSEMNVSTLELGDSALYLCASSLGENTEAFFGQGTRLTVV.

The chain employs TRBV6-1 and TRBJ1-4, with D unresolved. The CDR3 is made up of 13 amino acids. The germline V and J ends were trimmed by 7 bases and 8 bases, with 14 bases remaining between them. The V gene's germline CDR1 is MNHNS and CDR2 SASEGT. This chain's CDR3 is CASNLGGWEKLFF. The CDR3 DNA follows: TGTGCCAGCAATCTGGGCGGCTGGGAAAAACTGTTTTTT.

This sequence joins TRBV5-4 and TRBJ2-7; TRBD1 agrees at 9 bases. Germline V gene data show CDR1 as SGHNT and CDR2 as YYREEE (reference sequence). This CDR3 has 15 residues. The V segment lost 0 bases and the J segment 7 bases; nucleotides outside the gene matches: 8. The CDR3: CASSLVGQGLGEQYF. CDR3 sequence (DNA): TGTGCCAGCAGCTTGGTCGGACAGGGGCTAGGGGAGCAGTACTTC.

This chain links TRBV5-1 with TRBJ2-1; 11 nucleotides line up with TRBD2. The CDR3 covers 15 residues. The trim removed 0 bases at V and 9 bases at J, leaving 5 bases unmatched. CDR1 and CDR2 (germline): SGHRS, YFSETQ. In DNA form, the CDR3 reads TGCGCCAGCAGCTTGGGACTAGCGGGAAGCGGTGAGCAGTTCTTC. This gives the protein CASSLGLAGSGEQFF. The variable domain in full, completed from reference TRBV5-1 and TRBJ2-1, reads KAGVTQTPRYLIKTRGQQVTLSCSPISGHRSVSWYQQTPGQGLQFLFEYFSETQRNKGNFPGRFSGRQFSNSRSEMNVSTLELGDSALYLCASSLGLAGSGEQFFGPGTRLTVL.

The chain links TRBV5-1 to TRBJ2-2; maybe TRBD2 (6 bases). The CDR3 loop spans 14 amino acids. Germline V gives CDR1 SGHRS, CDR2 YFSETQ. Trimming cost V 4 bases and J 5 bases, with 12 bases left between them. CDR3 protein: CASSDTGGTGELFF. The DNA of the CDR3 is TGCGCCAGCAGCGATACTGGGGGGACCGGGGAGCTGTTTTTT. Based on the CDR3 plus reference TRBV5-1 and TRBJ2-2, the full variable domain is KAGVTQTPRYLIKTRGQQVTLSCSPISGHRSVSWYQQTPGQGLQFLFEYFSETQRNKGNFPGRFSGRQFSNSRSEMNVSTLELGDSALYLCASSDTGGTGELFFGEGSRLTVL.

The rearrangement uses TRBV28 and TRBJ2-5; 10 nucleotides agree with TRBD2. The CDR3 is made up of 13 amino acids. V shed 5 bases and J 5 bases; nucleotides not matched to a gene: 2. CDR1 and CDR2 (germline): MDHEN, SYDVKM. The DNA for the CDR3 is TGTGCCAGCAGTAGCGGGAGGGGTGAGACCCAGTACTTC. Its protein is CASSSGRGETQYF.

In nucleotides, the CDR3 is TGTGCCAGCAGCTATTCCGGGACTAACTACAATGAGCAGTTCTTC. Protein product: CASSYSGTNYNEQFF. This chain connects TRBV21-1 to TRBJ2-1; the D segment call TRBD2 is taken from the table without a DNA check. TRBV21-1 is marked as a pseudogene. CDR3 length equals 15 residues.

The genes are TRBV2 and TRBJ1-1; D not resolved. V gave up 8 bases and J gave up 1 base, with 23 bases separating them. CDR3 length: 17 residues. Germline CDR1 is SNHLY and CDR2 is FYNNEI. CDR3 coding DNA: TGTGCCAGCCGATCTTCAGGACGGCCGCGTAGGAACACTGAAGCTTTCTTT. Protein: CASRSSGRPRRNTEAFF. The full variable domain, completed using reference TRBV2 and TRBJ1-1, is EPEVTQTPSHQVTQMGQEVILRCVPISNHLYFYWYRQILGQKVEFLVSFYNNEISEKSEIFDDQFSVERPDGSNFTLKIRSTKLEDSAMYFCASRSSGRPRRNTEAFFGQGTRLTVV.

The J gene is TRBJ2-1, the V gene TRBV7-9; TRBD2 aligns across 9 bases. Germline CDR1 and CDR2: SEHNR and FQNEAQ (reference sequence). The CDR3 runs to 18 residues. V gave up 4 bases and J gave up 6 bases; unmatched junction bases: 16. CDR3 coding DNA: TGTGCCAGCAGCTCTGGGGTAGCGGGAGATATAGGACGCAATGAGCAGTTCTTC. Its translation is CASSSGVAGDIGRNEQFF.

The V gene is TRBV6-1, the J gene TRBJ1-6; maybe TRBD1 (5 bases). The V and J ends lost 6 bases and 14 bases respectively, with 14 bases between them. Germline lookup yields CDR1 MNHNS and CDR2 SASEGT. This CDR3 contains 12 residues. CDR3 protein: CASRPEGVSLHF. CDR3 DNA sequence: TGTGCCAGCAGGCCGGAAGGGGTATCCCTCCACTTT.

The chain combines TRBV6-1 with TRBJ1-5, with 8 bases matching TRBD1. Trimming took 8 bases from V and 3 from J; bases not matched to a gene: 9. The CDR3 extends over 15 amino acids. Germline V lookup: CDR1 MNHNS, CDR2 SASEGT. The CDR3 DNA follows: TGTGCCAGCGGCATGGACAGGGTGAACAATCAGCCCCAGCATTTT. Its translation: CASGMDRVNNQPQHF.